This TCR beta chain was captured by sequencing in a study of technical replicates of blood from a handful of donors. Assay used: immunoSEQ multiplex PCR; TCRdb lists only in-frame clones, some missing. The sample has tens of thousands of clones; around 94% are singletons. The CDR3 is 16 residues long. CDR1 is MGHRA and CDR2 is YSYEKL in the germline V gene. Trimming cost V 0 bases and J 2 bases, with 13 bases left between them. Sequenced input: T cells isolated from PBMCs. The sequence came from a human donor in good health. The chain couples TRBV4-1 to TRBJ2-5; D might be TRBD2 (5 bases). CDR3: CASSQEPGVAQETQYF. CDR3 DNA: TGCGCCAGCAGCCAAGAGCCCGGGGTAGCTCAAGAGACCCAGTACTTC.